This T cell receptor (beta chain) was profiled in a study of blood T cells in healthy people across ages. A second about 7 to 12 cycle PCR used barcoded and J-beta primers. TCRdb analysed the 5' RACE reads with MiXCR anew, one entry per CDR3 protein. The top ten clones hold around 13% of a sample with about 1.1 million distinct CDR3 sequences, less than 45% of them seen once. In this sample, this clonotype turned up a few times. Its antigen remains unidentified. The germline V gene has CDR1 SGHVS and CDR2 FQNEAQ. The CDR3 runs 17 residues. J lost 4 bases, V lost 0 bases, and 9 bases had no gene match. Study observations and caveats: Any changes in expanded clonotypes were possibly confounded, as donor CMV status remained unknown. Unsorted PBMC material precluded a definitive naive versus antigen-experienced comparison. Per million T cells, TCR beta diversity dropped about linearly as age rose. A strong correlation between TCR beta diversity and naive T cell percentage was seen.

This TCR was recovered from a man aged 18 to 30 in good health. The sequenced sample consisted of blood. The rearrangement links TRBV7-8 to TRBJ1-2; 9 positions match TRBD1. Here the CDR3 DNA reads TGTGCCAGCAGCTTAGCCTCGGGGGGACAGGGCCTCTATGGCTACACCTTC. It is translated as CASSLASGGQGLYGYTF.